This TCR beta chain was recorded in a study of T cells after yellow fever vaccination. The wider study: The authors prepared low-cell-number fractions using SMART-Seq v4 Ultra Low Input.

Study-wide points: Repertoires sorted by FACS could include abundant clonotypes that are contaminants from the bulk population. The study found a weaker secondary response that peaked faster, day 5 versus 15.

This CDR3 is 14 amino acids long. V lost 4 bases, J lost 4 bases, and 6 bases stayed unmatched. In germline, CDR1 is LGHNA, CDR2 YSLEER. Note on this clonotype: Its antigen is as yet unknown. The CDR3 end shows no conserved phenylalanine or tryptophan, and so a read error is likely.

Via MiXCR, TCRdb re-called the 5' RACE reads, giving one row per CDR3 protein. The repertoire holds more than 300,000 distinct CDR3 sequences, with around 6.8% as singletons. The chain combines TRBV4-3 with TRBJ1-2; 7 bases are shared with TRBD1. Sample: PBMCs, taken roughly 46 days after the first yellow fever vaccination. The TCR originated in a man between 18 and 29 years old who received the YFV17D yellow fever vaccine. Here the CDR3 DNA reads TGCGCCAGCAGCCTGAGACAGGGTGGCTATGGCTACACCCTC. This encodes CASSLRQGGYGYTL.